The 21 T cell receptor beta chains in this list originate from one sample, sequenced in a study of patients and donors after allogeneic stem cell transplantation (dated by TCRdb to 2020 to 2021). Libraries were built with RT-PCR. The instrument was a NextSeq 550. TCRdb reprocessing: public reads trimmed at Q25 with fastp, clones called with MiXCR, in-frame beta chains kept. All rows with the same CDR3 protein become a single entry with the most common DNA and genes. The sample table records about 74,000 distinct CDR3 sequences; more than 20% of these occur just once. The top ten constitute about 25% of the sample. Sample: blood, either unsorted or a sorted T cell fraction (not recorded which). The receptors here all came from a human donor who was either an allogeneic HSCT recipient or a stem cell or donor lymphocyte infusion donor (not recorded which). It is not recorded whose cells these are; they may come from a transplant donor.

The chain combines TRBV20-1 with TRBJ1-6; D call uncertain. From germline, CDR1 is DFQATT and CDR2 SNEGSKA (reference sequence). This CDR3 has 13 residues. The ends were cut back, 3 bases at V and 8 bases at J, with 11 bases in the middle. The CDR3 DNA sequence: TGCAGTGCTAGGGAAACCCCTGATTCACCCCTCCACTTT. Its translation: CSARETPDSPLHF.

This clonotype was seen only a few times. The rearrangement links TRBV7-2 to TRBJ2-2; TRBD1 agrees at 10 bases. The germline V gene has CDR1 SGHTA and CDR2 FQGNSA. This CDR3 has 16 amino acids. With V trimmed by 1 base and J by 4 bases, 3 bases remained unmatched. Here the CDR3 DNA reads TGTGCCAGCAGCTTAGTAGGGACAGGGGTCACCGGGGAGCTGTTTTTT. Translated, it gives CASSLVGTGVTGELFF.

This clonotype was counted many times. The chain recombines TRBV20-1 with TRBJ1-1; D is undetermined. CDR1 and CDR2 from the germline V gene are DFQATT and SNEGSKA (reference sequence). This CDR3 has 12 residues. The V gene lost 1 base and the J gene lost 10 bases, with 13 bases spanning the gap. Written as DNA, the CDR3 is TGCAGTGCTAGAGGGGCCTCACCGGGAGCTTTCTTT. Its translation: CSARGASPGAFF.

This clonotype was seen ten or more times. The chain employs TRBV7-2 and TRBJ1-1; possibly TRBD1 for D (5 bases). V was cut by 1 base and J by 5 bases, with 14 bases left in between. CDR3 size: 15 residues. The germline V gene has CDR1 SGHTA and CDR2 FQGNSA. The CDR3 DNA is TGTGCCAGCAGCTTAGATAGTGGGGCTGGGACTGAAGCTTTCTTT. Protein: CASSLDSGAGTEAFF.

This clonotype showed up just a few times. J is TRBJ2-2 and V is TRBV27; TRBD1 agrees at 7 bases. Germline V gene data show CDR1 as MNHEY and CDR2 as SMNVEV (reference sequence). This CDR3 contains 15 residues. V lost 6 bases and J lost 7; bases outside the gene matches: 11. The DNA of the CDR3 is TGTGCCAGCAGCCTCGACAGGGCGTACGACGGGGAGCTGTTTTTT. Translation gives CASSLDRAYDGELFF.

The chain employs TRBV20-1 and TRBJ1-1, with D tentatively TRBD1 (6 bases). CDR3 length: 11 amino acids. The germline V gene encodes CDR1 DFQATT and CDR2 SNEGSKA (reference sequence). The V gene lost 7 bases and the J gene lost 5 bases, with 11 bases spanning the gap. Here the CDR3 DNA reads TGCAGTGTGGGGGCGGGGACTGAAGCTTTCTTT. Amino acids: CSVGAGTEAFF.

This clonotype occurred a few times. The CDR3 region is CASGTEASPLHF. The CDR3, as DNA: TGTGCCAGCGGGACAGAAGCTTCACCCCTCCACTTT. The rearrangement links TRBV9 to TRBJ1-6, with TRBD1 matching 7 bases. After removal of 7 bases from V and 9 bases from J, the junction contained 4 bases not matched to a gene. Germline V gene data show CDR1 as SGDLS and CDR2 as YYNGEE. The CDR3 has 12 amino acids.

This clonotype was picked up many times. Here the CDR3 DNA reads TGTGCCAGTAGTGGATGGGAGCAGGGTTCGGACACTGAAGCTTTCTTT. Translated: CASSGWEQGSDTEAFF. This chain joins TRBV19 and TRBJ1-1, with a possible D match to TRBD1 (5 bases). This CDR3 contains 16 residues. Trimming took 5 bases from V and 3 from J, leaving 19 bases between them. Germline CDR1 and CDR2: LNHDA and SQIVND (reference sequence).

This clonotype has only a few counts. The chain is built from TRBV3-1 and TRBJ2-2; 8 positions agree with TRBD2. V gave up 1 base and J gave up 8 bases; unmatched junction bases: 3. Germline CDR1 and CDR2: LGHDT and YNNKEL (reference sequence). The CDR3 is 14 residues long. The CDR3 is CASSQGTSRGELFF. DNA for the CDR3: TGTGCCAGCAGCCAAGGGACTAGCAGGGGGGAGCTGTTTTTT.

This chain links TRBV19 with TRBJ2-1; the match to TRBD2 covers 13 bases. The CDR3 runs 14 residues. Germline CDR1 LNHDA, CDR2 SQIVND (reference sequence). V was pared by 7 bases and J by 8 bases, with 5 bases of the junction left unmatched. The CDR3 loop is CASTWTSGSDEQFF. Written as DNA, the CDR3 is TGTGCCAGTACATGGACTAGCGGGAGCGATGAGCAGTTCTTC.

The chain links TRBV6-5 to TRBJ1-3, with TRBD1 as a possible D gene (5 bases). V was clipped by 6 bases and J by 3 bases, with 9 bases between them. The germline gives CDR1 MNHEY, CDR2 SVGAGI. The CDR3 is 13 amino acids. CDR3 sequence (DNA): TGTGCCAGCAGAAAGGGGAATGGAAACACCATATATTTT. Its protein product is CASRKGNGNTIYF.

The rearrangement uses TRBV2 and TRBJ2-1; D is ambiguous. CDR3 length: 15 amino acids. The V and J ends lost 2 bases and 6 bases respectively, with 14 bases between them. In germline, CDR1 is SNHLY, CDR2 FYNNEI. CDR3 in amino acids: CASSEWGPHGNEQFF. In DNA, the CDR3 is TGTGCCAGCAGTGAATGGGGTCCCCACGGCAATGAGCAGTTCTTC.

The genes are TRBV5-1 and TRBJ2-5; the match to TRBD1 covers 8 bases. Germline loops: CDR1 SGHRS, CDR2 YFSETQ. This CDR3 is 14 amino acids long. V lost 3 bases and J lost 5; bases outside the gene matches: 6. The CDR3 sequence: CASSWTGQQETQYF. In DNA form, the CDR3 reads TGCGCCAGCAGCTGGACAGGGCAACAGGAGACCCAGTACTTC.

This clonotype was seen a few times. The rearrangement links TRBV12-3 or TRBV12-4 to TRBJ1-1, with D maybe TRBD1 (6 bases). Trimming took 5 bases from V and 4 from J, leaving 11 bases between them. The CDR3 length is 13 residues. The CDR3 DNA reads as TGTGCCAGCAGTAATCAACAGGGCACTGAAGCTTTCTTT. It is translated as CASSNQQGTEAFF.

The V and J genes are TRBV7-3 and TRBJ2-2; D gene ambiguous. V was pared by 5 bases and J by 1 base, with 5 bases between. Germline values: CDR1 SGHTA, CDR2 FQGTGA. The CDR3 covers 13 residues. DNA of the CDR3: TGTGCCAGCAGCCACGGGAACACCGGGGAGCTGTTTTTT. Protein product: CASSHGNTGELFF.

This rearrangement joins TRBV20-1 to TRBJ1-1; D not certain. The V end was cut by 1 base, the J end by 0 bases, with 21 bases between. The CDR3 has 18 residues. The V gene's germline CDR1 is DFQATT and CDR2 SNEGSKA (reference sequence). CDR3 in amino acids: CSARGIVGPSNMNTEAFF. DNA of the CDR3: TGCAGTGCTAGAGGAATTGTAGGGCCGAGTAACATGAACACTGAAGCTTTCTTT.

The chain joins TRBV29-1 to TRBJ1-4; unclear D gene. The germline CDR1 and CDR2 sequences are SQVTM and ANQGSEA. V lost 2 bases and J lost 7, with 2 bases in between. This CDR3 contains 10 residues. The CDR3 protein is CSVESEKLFF. The CDR3 nucleotides are TGCAGCGTTGAAAGTGAAAAACTGTTTTTT.

This clonotype has only a few counts. V and J are TRBV15 and TRBJ1-1; 9 bases map to TRBD1. Trimming at V came to 1 base and at J to 4 bases, leaving 10 bases not matched to a gene. This CDR3 has 17 amino acids. The germline V gene has CDR1 LNHNV and CDR2 YYDKDF (reference sequence). The CDR3 spells CATSRGTKTGGGTEAFF. The DNA for the CDR3 is TGTGCCACCAGCAGAGGGACAAAGACAGGGGGAGGCACTGAAGCTTTCTTT.

This clonotype has ten or more counts. This chain joins TRBV7-3 and TRBJ1-6, with 10 bases lining up with TRBD1. Trimming at V came to 5 bases and at J to 9 bases, leaving 4 bases not matched to a gene. The germline gives CDR1 SGHTA, CDR2 FQGTGA. This CDR3 is 14 amino acids long. CDR3 protein: CASSVGQGTSPLHF. CDR3 nucleotide sequence: TGTGCCAGCAGCGTGGGACAGGGGACTTCACCCCTCCACTTT.

This clonotype was found once. V usage is TRBV20-1 and J usage is TRBJ2-1; D perhaps matches TRBD1 (6 bases). This CDR3 has 14 residues. The V end lost 1 base, the J end lost 6 bases, and 13 bases lay between the germline ends. Germline-derived CDR1 and CDR2 are DFQATT and SNEGSKA (reference sequence). This CDR3 is CSARGWTETNEQFF. CDR3 sequence (DNA): TGCAGTGCTAGAGGCTGGACAGAGACCAATGAGCAGTTCTTC.

This clonotype has only a few counts. V is TRBV29-1 and J is TRBJ2-7; D not resolved. Germline V gene data show CDR1 as SQVTM and CDR2 as ANQGSEA. There are 12 residues in the CDR3. Trimming removed 1 base from V and 3 bases from J, with 7 bases in between. The CDR3 coding sequence is TGCAGCGTTGAAGTTGCAGGCTACGAGCAGTACTTC. Protein sequence: CSVEVAGYEQYF.